Below, 2 T cell receptor beta chains from the same sample are listed, as sequenced in a study of cytomegalovirus exposure and HLA in healthy donors. Amplification used 60 Vbeta primers and 13 Jbeta primers. TCRdb's copy holds only in-frame clones and misses some; the assay was immunoSEQ multiplex PCR. The sample records some 130,000 clones, roughly three quarters being singletons. The sequenced sample consisted of PBMCs. The receptors derive from a woman in her sixties in good health and CMV-seronegative.

The chain carries TRBV5-1 and TRBJ2-1; perhaps TRBD2 as D (5 bases). CDR1 and CDR2 from the germline V gene are SGHRS and YFSETQ. This CDR3 comprises 14 residues. Trimming cost V 4 bases and J 6 bases, with 14 bases left between them. In nucleotides, the CDR3 is TGCGCCAGCAGCCGGGTACTAGGAGGCAATGAGCAGTTCTTC. Its translation is CASSRVLGGNEQFF. Combining the CDR3 with reference TRBV5-1 and TRBJ2-1 gives the whole variable domain KAGVTQTPRYLIKTRGQQVTLSCSPISGHRSVSWYQQTPGQGLQFLFEYFSETQRNKGNFPGRFSGRQFSNSRSEMNVSTLELGDSALYLCASSRVLGGNEQFFGPGTRLTVL.

This clone was picked up a small number of times. The rearrangement uses TRBV4-1 and TRBJ2-1; maybe TRBD2 (5 bases). Trimming took 2 bases from V and 10 from J, leaving 18 bases between them. CDR1 is MGHRA and CDR2 is YSYEKL in the germline V gene. The CDR3 consists of 15 residues. For the CDR3, the DNA is TGCGCCAGCAGCCAAAGAGGGTCGAACCCGGGCGAGCAGTTCTTC. Translation gives CASSQRGSNPGEQFF.